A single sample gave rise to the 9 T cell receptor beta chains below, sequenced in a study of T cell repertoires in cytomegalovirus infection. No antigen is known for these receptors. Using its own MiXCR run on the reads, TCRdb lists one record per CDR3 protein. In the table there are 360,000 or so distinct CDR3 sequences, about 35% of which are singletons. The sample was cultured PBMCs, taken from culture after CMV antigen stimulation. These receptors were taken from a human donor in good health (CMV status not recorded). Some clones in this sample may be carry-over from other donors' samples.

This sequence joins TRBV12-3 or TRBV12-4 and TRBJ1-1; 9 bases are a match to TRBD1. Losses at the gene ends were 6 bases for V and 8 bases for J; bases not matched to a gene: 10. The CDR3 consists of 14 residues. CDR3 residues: CASSQQQGAGEAFF. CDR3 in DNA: TGTGCCAGCAGCCAACAACAGGGGGCTGGGGAAGCTTTCTTT.

The CDR3 DNA sequence: TGTGCCAGTACCAACGGCCCTTCTGAAGCTTTCTTT. Translation: CASTNGPSEAFF. V is TRBV19 and J is TRBJ1-1; no clear D. This CDR3 has 12 residues. Germline assignment: CDR1 LNHDA and CDR2 SQIVND (reference sequence). V lost 7 bases and J 6 bases, leaving 12 bases between the germline ends.

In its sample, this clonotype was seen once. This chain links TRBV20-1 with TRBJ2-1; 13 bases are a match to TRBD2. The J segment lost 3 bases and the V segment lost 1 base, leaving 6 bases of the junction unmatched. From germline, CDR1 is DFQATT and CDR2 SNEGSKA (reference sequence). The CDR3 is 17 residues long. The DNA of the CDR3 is TGCAGTGCTAGAGGTGGGACTAGCGGGAAGAACTACAATGAGCAGTTCTTC. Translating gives CSARGGTSGKNYNEQFF.

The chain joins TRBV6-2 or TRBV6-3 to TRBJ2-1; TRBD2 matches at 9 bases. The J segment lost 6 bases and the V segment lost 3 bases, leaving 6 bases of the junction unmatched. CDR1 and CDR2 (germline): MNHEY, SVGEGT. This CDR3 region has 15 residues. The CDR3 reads CASSYLAGSTNEQFF. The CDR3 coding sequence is TGTGCCAGCAGTTATCTAGCGGGGTCAACCAATGAGCAGTTCTTC.

CDR3 bases: TGTGCCAGCAGCTTATGGTCCAGCTCTGGGGCCAACGTCCTGACTTTC. Translated, it gives CASSLWSSSGANVLTF. J is TRBJ2-6 and V is TRBV11-2; D ambiguous. V lost 2 bases and J lost 0, with 8 bases in between. The length of the CDR3 is 16 residues. Germline V gives CDR1 SGHAT, CDR2 FQNNGV.

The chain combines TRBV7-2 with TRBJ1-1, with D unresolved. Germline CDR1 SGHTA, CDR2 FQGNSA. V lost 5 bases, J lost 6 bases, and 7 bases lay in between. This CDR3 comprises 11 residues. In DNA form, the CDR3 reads TGTGCCAGCAGCCGGCGGGCTGAAGCTTTCTTT. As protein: CASSRRAEAFF.

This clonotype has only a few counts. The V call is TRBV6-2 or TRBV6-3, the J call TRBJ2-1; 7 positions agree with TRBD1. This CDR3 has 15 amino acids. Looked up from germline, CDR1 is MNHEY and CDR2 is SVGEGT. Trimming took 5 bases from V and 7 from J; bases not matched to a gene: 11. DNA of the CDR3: TGTGCCAGCAGTCGTAATACCGGGACAGAGAATGAGCAGTTCTTC. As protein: CASSRNTGTENEQFF.

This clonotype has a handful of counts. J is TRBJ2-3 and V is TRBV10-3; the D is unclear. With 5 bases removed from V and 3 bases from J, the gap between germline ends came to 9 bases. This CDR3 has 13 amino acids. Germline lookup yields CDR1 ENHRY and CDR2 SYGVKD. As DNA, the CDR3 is TGTGCCATCAGTTCCGTAGGGACAGATACGCAGTATTTT. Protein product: CAISSVGTDTQYF.

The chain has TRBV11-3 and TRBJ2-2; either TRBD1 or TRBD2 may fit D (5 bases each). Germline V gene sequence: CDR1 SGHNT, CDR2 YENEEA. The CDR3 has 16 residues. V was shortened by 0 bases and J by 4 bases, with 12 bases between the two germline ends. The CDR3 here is CASSLERGRITGELFF. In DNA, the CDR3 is TGTGCCAGCAGCTTAGAGAGGGGTCGAATCACCGGGGAGCTGTTTTTT.